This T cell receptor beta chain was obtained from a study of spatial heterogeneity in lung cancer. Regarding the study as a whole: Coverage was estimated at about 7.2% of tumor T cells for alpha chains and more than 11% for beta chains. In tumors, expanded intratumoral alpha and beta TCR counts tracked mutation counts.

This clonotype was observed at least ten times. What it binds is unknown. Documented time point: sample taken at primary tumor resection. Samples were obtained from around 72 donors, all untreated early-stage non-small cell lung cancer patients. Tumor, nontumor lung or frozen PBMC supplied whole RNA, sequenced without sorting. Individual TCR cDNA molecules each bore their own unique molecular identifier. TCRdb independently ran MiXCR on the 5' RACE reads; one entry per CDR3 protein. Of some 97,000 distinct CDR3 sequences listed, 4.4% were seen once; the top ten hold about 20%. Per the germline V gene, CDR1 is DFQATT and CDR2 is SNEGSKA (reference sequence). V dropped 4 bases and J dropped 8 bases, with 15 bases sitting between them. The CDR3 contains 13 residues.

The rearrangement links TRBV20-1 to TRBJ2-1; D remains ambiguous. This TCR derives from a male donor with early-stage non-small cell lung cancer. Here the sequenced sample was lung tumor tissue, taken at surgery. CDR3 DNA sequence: TGCAGTGCTAAAACGGTTCTGACGGATGAGCAGTTCTTC. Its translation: CSAKTVLTDEQFF.